The 5 T cell receptor beta chains below were found in one sample sequenced in a study of cytomegalovirus exposure and HLA in healthy donors. Clones were read by immunoSEQ multiplex PCR, and TCRdb kept only the in-frame ones, dropping some. In the table there are 200,000 to 300,000 clones, 90% of which are singletons. Sequenced input: PBMCs. The origin of the receptors is a young woman in good health and CMV-seronegative.

The chain links TRBV9 to TRBJ2-1, with 7 bases aligning to TRBD2. With 0 bases clipped from V and 7 bases from J, the junction kept 7 bases outside the gene matches. Germline CDR1 and CDR2: SGDLS and YYNGEE. There are 15 residues in the CDR3. The CDR3: CASSVGAPAGNEQFF. The DNA for the CDR3 is TGTGCCAGCAGCGTAGGAGCCCCAGCGGGGAATGAGCAGTTCTTC.

The chain carries TRBV29-1 and TRBJ2-2; perhaps D is TRBD1 or TRBD2 (5 bases each). There are 15 residues in the CDR3. V lost 6 bases to trimming and J lost 0 bases, with 14 bases between them. Germline V gene sequence: CDR1 SQVTM, CDR2 ANQGSEA. The CDR3 sequence: CSVLLGTSNTGELFF. The DNA for the CDR3 is TGCAGCGTCCTACTGGGGACCTCGAACACCGGGGAGCTGTTTTTT.

The genes are TRBV7-2 and TRBJ1-2, with 11 bases fitting TRBD1. This CDR3 is 16 amino acids long. From germline, CDR1 is SGHTA and CDR2 FQGNSA. The junction had 5 bases not matched to a gene; V was cut back by 2 bases and J by 3 bases. The CDR3 protein is CASSLFGDRGYYGYTF. The CDR3 DNA sequence: TGTGCCAGCAGCTTATTTGGGGACAGGGGGTACTATGGCTACACCTTC.

The chain links TRBV9 to TRBJ2-7; D is perhaps TRBD1 or TRBD2 (5 bases each). This CDR3 has 18 amino acids. V was cut by 0 bases and J by 0 bases, with 19 bases left in between. Looked up from germline, CDR1 is SGDLS and CDR2 is YYNGEE. In DNA form, the CDR3 reads TGTGCCAGCAGCGTAGGAGAAAACCGGGACCCCAGCTCCTACGAGCAGTACTTC. Translation: CASSVGENRDPSSYEQYF.

The chain employs TRBV28 and TRBJ1-3; D unclear. CDR3 length: 14 amino acids. V was trimmed by 7 bases and J by 4 bases, leaving 14 bases between them. Germline-derived CDR1 and CDR2 are MDHEN and SYDVKM. The CDR3 DNA follows: TGTGCCAGCATCCGGCCGAGTCAGGGAAACACCATATATTTT. Its protein is CASIRPSQGNTIYF.